This T cell receptor beta chain derives from a study of CD8 T cells in Susac syndrome. The RNA input was roughly 0.45 to 1 ug, and it was reverse transcribed with random hexamers. The method of amplification for TCR beta CDR3 was immunoSEQ multiplex PCR, covering 54 Vbeta and 13 Jbeta. TCRdb fed the immunoSEQ multiplex PCR reads into MiXCR, producing one record per CDR3 protein. The sample yields 200,000 to 250,000 distinct CDR3 sequences, approximately 92% seen once. Germline V CDR1 and CDR2: GTSNPN, SVGIG (reference sequence). Trimming left V 2 bases short and J 7 bases short, with 12 bases between. The CDR3 consists of 13 residues. General study points: Acknowledgment was made by the study that its TCR sequencing and HLA analysis involved a relatively small number of individuals.

Of note for this clonotype: What it recognizes is unknown.

The clonotype originates from a human donor with multiple sclerosis. J is TRBJ1-5 and V is TRBV30; D not certain. Sequenced: CD4+ T cells from PBMCs. The CDR3 DNA reads as TGTGCCTGGAGTCTTACACCCCGGCAGCCCCAGCATTTT. This sequence encodes CAWSLTPRQPQHF.